The clone carrying this TCR beta chain was seen a handful of times. Sequenced material consisted of expressed TCRB transcripts (all of the isolated RNA was reverse transcribed). Assay: immunoSEQ multiplex PCR; the TCRdb copy retains only in-frame clones and omits some. This sample yields 130,000 to 150,000 clones, of which less than 8.5% are seen a single time; around 1.3% belongs to the top ten. The CDR3 totals 15 residues. The ends lost 8 bases at V and 4 bases at J; junction bases unmatched: 11. Germline CDR1 MDHEN, CDR2 SYDVKM. This record belongs to a study of beta chain features in type 1 diabetes.

This TCR was sampled from a woman in her 30s in good health. The chain couples TRBV28 to TRBJ2-1, with TRBD2 matching over 7 bases. Specimen: central memory CD4+ T cells from blood. CDR3 sequence: CASSRLAVFYNEQFF. The CDR3 DNA sequence: TGTGCCAGCTCCCGGCTAGCGGTTTTTTACAATGAGCAGTTCTTC.